This T cell receptor beta chain comes out of a study of blood T cell repertoires in COVID-19. Repertoires were generated with immunoSEQ multiplex PCR, while TCRdb's copy carries only in-frame clones and drops some. Among roughly 100,000 clones listed, 80% to 85% were seen once. This clone has just one count. The receptor's source is a woman older than 75 with active or convalescent COVID-19. The sequenced sample consisted of peripheral blood.

CDR3 DNA: TGTGCCAGCAGTCTGGCGGGAGAAGGCTCCTACGAGCAGTACTTC. This translates into CASSLAGEGSYEQYF. The chain carries TRBV28 and TRBJ2-7; 7 bases match TRBD2. Trimming at V came to 5 bases and at J to 0 bases, leaving 7 bases not matched to a gene. This CDR3 is 15 amino acids long. Looked up from germline, CDR1 is MDHEN and CDR2 is SYDVKM.